This record looks at one T cell receptor beta chain sequence and its context. It has no known antigen specificity. No per-base quality is available; no much larger clone lies one base away. The cohort was made up of roughly 670 healthy bone marrow donors. At the time of sampling, all cohort members were nominally healthy, though unrecorded immune exposures were likely present. The donor tested CMV seronegative, placing the donor among the 300 to 400 seronegative members of the cohort. Every donor gave a peripheral blood sample, and the peripheral blood mononuclear cells from that sample were used for TCR beta sequencing. Genomic DNA extraction from the blood cell samples was performed with the Qiagen DNeasy Blood Extraction Kit. The protocol used for the library was the immunoSEQ multiplex PCR assay. A mixture of 60 forward primers for TCR Vbeta segments and 13 reverse primers for TCR Jbeta segments was used in the multiplex PCR. A multiplex PCR assay on genomic DNA amplified the CDR3 region of rearranged TCR beta genes. The amplified TCR beta libraries were sequenced on the Illumina HiSeq System as 87-base-pair reads. As for the original processing: A later analysis counted about 76 million unique TCR beta chains across the 666 repertoires, and some 12 million of these chains were shared by at least two donors. A nearest-neighbor algorithm error-corrected the raw reads and collapsed the reads into unique sequences, merging closely related sequences to remove PCR and sequencing errors. Alignment of CDR3 sequences to IMGT reference sequences was used to assign V, D and J gene segments. For a sequence to be retained, a match of at least six nucleotides to both a V gene segment and a J gene segment was required. Rearrangements were classified as productive when the CDR3 lacked stop codons and remained in frame with V and J, and all other rearrangements were classified as non-productive. Following IMGT convention, CDR3 was defined as the stretch from the second conserved V-encoded cysteine up to the conserved J-encoded phenylalanine. In an earlier analysis of more than 550 of the donors, sequences lacking an unambiguous match to a single V gene segment were excluded. In an earlier analysis of about 590 of the donors, a V segment was called functional when productive rearrangements were above 56.7%, and segregating when the standard deviation between donors exceeded 5%. To diagnose cytomegalovirus status from the catalog of TCR beta chain sequences, a statistical classification framework was built. In a later analysis, V and J genes were assigned by comparing TCR nucleotide sequences against IMGT/GENE-DB human TR gene sequences. Using the TCRdist pipeline, a later analysis assigned CDR3 sequences along with most-parsimonious VDJ recombination scenarios. A later analysis defined each TCR beta chain by its CDR3 amino acid sequence plus V-gene family, and excluded reads lacking a unique V-gene family. To address suspected cross-contamination and a sequencing artifact, a later analysis removed 592 highly shared, low-generation-probability nucleotide sequences. A later analysis calculated a clonal expansion index for each public chain from normalized within-repertoire ranks of inferred template counts. A later analysis computed generation probabilities with a VDJ recombination model fitted to out-of-frame rearrangements, and checked the results against IGoR. In a later analysis, hypergeometric tests were used to score TCR-TCR, TCR-HLA and TCR-CMV co-occurrence, with a repertoire-size bias correction applied to TCR pairs. In a later analysis, false discovery rates were estimated by permuting HLA or CMV assignments 20 times. A later analysis grouped co-occurring TCRs with DBSCAN, adding TCRdist sequence similarity when clustering within HLA-allele-positive subsets. For co-occurrence clustering, repertoires with fewer than 30,000 or more than 120,000 public chains were excluded, along with a handful of repertoires with anomalous nucleotide sharing. TCRdb carries this immuneACCESS record with in-frame sequences only. Its versions omit some clonotypes, under half of them owing to an unresolved V gene in the studies checked, with the rest unexplained. V and J calls and clone size follow that table, whereas D and trimming were derived from the DNA. In this sample the table shows around 130,000 clones, 75% to 85% of which occur a single time. The leading ten clones occupy roughly 3.5% of the sample.

The germline V gene provides CDR1 LGHNT and CDR2 FRNRAP. From the cysteine through the phenylalanine, the CDR3 covers 16 amino acids. The only DNA kept is the CDR3, 48 bases in frame from the first base. Germline trimming amounts to 2 bases on V and 6 bases on J, with 8 as the count of junction bases outside the gene matches. This sample is drawn from a study of cytomegalovirus exposure and HLA in healthy donors (dated by TCRdb to about 2017). For context, the study as a whole: An earlier analysis of approximately 640 of the donors reported roughly 300 Gb of sequence data and 100 million to 140 million unique TCR beta sequences from about 180 million T cells. An early release that covered approximately 600 HLA-typed donors contained approximately 300 gigabases of sequencing data and about 93 million unique TCR sequences. Among the approximately 400 genotyped donors, around 81% belonged to the genetic ancestry cluster associated with self-reported Caucasian donors. The study was designed to test whether signatures of past pathogen exposure could be identified by cataloging public T cell receptors. Using immunosequencing, the study profiled T cell repertoires from around 670 subjects and related those repertoires to cytomegalovirus serostatus. A separate validation cohort of about 110 different subjects was used in addition to the 666-subject first cohort. To predict cytomegalovirus infection status, the study brought together high-throughput TCR immunosequencing, statistical association of individual TCRs with disease status, and machine learning. In a later analysis, previously published TCR beta repertoires from about 670 donors were re-analyzed and high-resolution HLA genotyping was added so that TCR occurrence patterns could be studied. The later analysis used no new phenotypic data to find candidate immune exposures, relying instead on TCR beta sequences and their occurrence across donors. To decide whether each TCR beta V gene segment behaved as functional or pseudogenic, an earlier analysis of over 500 of the donors relied on high-throughput TCR beta sequencing. Donor age, sex, ethnicity and CMV serostatus were compiled together with the repertoire data. In a later genetic analysis, genome-wide SNP genotypes for about 55% of the roughly 700 donors were used, and that subset was treated as a discovery cohort. All discovery cohort repertoires had been generated on a single sequencing platform. HLA typing included class I and class II loci at four-digit resolution. Typing coverage varied by locus: roughly 629-640 donors for A, B, C, DRB1 and DQB1; roughly 500 for DQA1; more than 600 for DPA1; approximately 450 for DPB1. About five DR-DQ haplotypes were treated as single units for association and clustering because of strong linkage in the cohort. On average, roughly 240,000 unique TCR beta nucleotide sequences were sequenced per donor among 300 to 500 genotyped donors of the cohort, with 15% to 20% of those sequences being non-productive. Beyond this particular receptor, the publication reports: The study listed 150 to 200 TCR beta chains as associated with cytomegalovirus. Linkage disequilibrium might explain the correlated functional status among segregating V segments, but an unknown experimental factor could not be ruled out. A later analysis associated 16,951 TCR beta sequences with specific HLA alleles at a false discovery rate of 0.05. Most TCR sequences were observed very rarely across donors, whereas some public TCRs were present in many individuals. Because HLA typing was missing for some donors at each locus, association tests included only the typed subset. Some IMGT-functional V segments, including TRBV6-2 and TRBV6-3, could not be distinguished by the 87-base-pair reads and were therefore excluded. Several of the top co-occurrence clusters appeared to be linked to parvovirus B19, influenza, CMV and Epstein-Barr virus, according to a later analysis. The authors suggested that the approach could potentially be generalized to other disease states and immunological phenotypes. This cohort had only TCR beta chains sequenced, and the lack of alpha or paired-chain data limited which features could be detected. A few of the identified cytomegalovirus-associated TCR beta chains were confirmed in vitro to be specific for cytomegalovirus antigens. A cluster of highly shared sequence variants was judged likely to be a technical artifact of the sequencing pipeline. In a later analysis, HLA-associated TCR beta chains were found to be more clonally expanded and to have lower generation probabilities than equally common non-associated chains. Sequencing depth was assumed to be roughly uniform across donors in the presence/absence analyses, though that assumption may not hold. When HLA alleles, especially DR and DQ, strongly co-occurred, attributing TCR associations to individual alleles was difficult. About 17 rarely observed V segments, including chromosome 9 orphons, were excluded from the earlier analysis of approximately 600 of the donors because counts were too low. A later analysis found that most CMV-associated TCR beta chains appeared HLA-restricted, with HLA associations seemingly driven largely by CMV exposure. In both the original and validation cohorts, the classifier was reported to diagnose cytomegalovirus status with high specificity and sensitivity. In a later analysis, TCR association rates were found to vary across HLA loci, with the most associated TCRs seen for DRB1 alleles and the fewest for HLA-C alleles. A later genetic analysis associated a missense DCLRE1C variant with V-gene and J-gene trimming of TCR beta chains, and an independent cohort replicated the association. A further reported finding was that TCR beta sequences accurately predicted the HLA-A and HLA-B alleles for most subjects in the first cohort. According to a later genetic analysis, donors in an Asian-associated ancestry cluster had fewer N-insertions in productive TCRs than the roughly 700-donor mean. Immune exposure information for the cohort was limited to CMV serostatus. Broadly in line with IMGT annotations, most TCR beta V segments showed up in productive rearrangements about 90% or about 30% of the time in an earlier analysis of 587 of the donors.

Recombination linked TRBV12-5 to TRBJ2-1; 9 bases in the middle match TRBD2. Sequencing used PBMCs. This receptor was taken from a male donor in good health and CMV-seronegative. The DNA sequence is TGTGCTAGTGGTTTGATTGCGGGGGGGGTTAGCAATGAGCAGTTCTTC. It translates to CASGLIAGGVSNEQFF.